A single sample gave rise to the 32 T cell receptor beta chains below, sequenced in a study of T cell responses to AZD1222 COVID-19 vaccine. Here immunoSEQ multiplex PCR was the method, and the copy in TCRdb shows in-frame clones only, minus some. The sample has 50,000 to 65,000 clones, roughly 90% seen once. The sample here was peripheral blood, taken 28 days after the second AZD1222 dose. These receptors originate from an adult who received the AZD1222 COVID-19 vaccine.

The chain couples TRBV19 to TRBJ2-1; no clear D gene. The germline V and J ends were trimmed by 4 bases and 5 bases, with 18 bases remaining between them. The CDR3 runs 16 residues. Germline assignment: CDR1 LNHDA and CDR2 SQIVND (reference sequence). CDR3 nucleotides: TGTGCCAGTAGTACCCCCGGGCGGTCTACCGACAATGAGCAGTTCTTC. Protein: CASSTPGRSTDNEQFF.

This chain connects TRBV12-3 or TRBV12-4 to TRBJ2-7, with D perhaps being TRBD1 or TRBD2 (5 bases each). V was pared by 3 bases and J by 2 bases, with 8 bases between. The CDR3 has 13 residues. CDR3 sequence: CASSLWGTYEQYF. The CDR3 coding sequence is TGTGCCAGCAGTTTGTGGGGGACCTACGAGCAGTACTTC.

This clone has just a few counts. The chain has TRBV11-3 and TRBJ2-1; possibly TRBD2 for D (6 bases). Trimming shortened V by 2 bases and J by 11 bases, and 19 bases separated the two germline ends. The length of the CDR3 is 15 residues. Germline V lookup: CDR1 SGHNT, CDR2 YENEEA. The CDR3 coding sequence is TGTGCCAGCAGCTTAATGGGTGGCGGGATACGTCAGCAGTTCTTC. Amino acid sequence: CASSLMGGGIRQQFF. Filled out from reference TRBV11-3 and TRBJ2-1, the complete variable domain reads EAGVVQSPRYKIIEKKQPVAFWCNPISGHNTLYWYLQNLGQGPELLIRYENEEAVDDSQLPKDRFSAERLKGVDSTLKIQPAELGDSAVYLCASSLMGGGIRQQFFGPGTRLTVL.

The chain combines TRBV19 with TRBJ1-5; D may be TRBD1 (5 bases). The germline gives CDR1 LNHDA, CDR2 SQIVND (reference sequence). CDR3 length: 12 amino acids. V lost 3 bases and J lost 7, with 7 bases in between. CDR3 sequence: CASSMGVQPQHF. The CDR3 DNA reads TGTGCCAGTAGTATGGGGGTGCAGCCCCAGCATTTT.

The CDR3 DNA sequence: TGTGCCAGCTCACCGGGACAGGGTGAGATCGGAAACACCATATATTTT. Protein product: CASSPGQGEIGNTIYF. The chain combines TRBV18 with TRBJ1-3; 9 bases are a match to TRBD1. With V trimmed by 3 bases and J by 4 bases, 7 bases remained unmatched. The CDR3 spans 16 residues. In germline, CDR1 is KGHSH, CDR2 LQKENI. Full variable domain (outside the CDR3, taken from reference TRBV18 and TRBJ1-3): NAGVMQNPRHLVRRRGQEARLRCSPMKGHSHVYWYRQLPEEGLKFMVYLQKENIIDESGMPKERFSAEFPKEGPSILRIQQVVRGDSAAYFCASSPGQGEIGNTIYFGEGSWLTVV.

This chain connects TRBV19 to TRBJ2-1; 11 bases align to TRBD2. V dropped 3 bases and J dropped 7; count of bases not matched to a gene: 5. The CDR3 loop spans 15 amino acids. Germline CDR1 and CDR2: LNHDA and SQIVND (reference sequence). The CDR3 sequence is CASSILAGGRNEQFF. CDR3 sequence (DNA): TGTGCCAGTAGTATTCTAGCGGGAGGAAGGAATGAGCAGTTCTTC.

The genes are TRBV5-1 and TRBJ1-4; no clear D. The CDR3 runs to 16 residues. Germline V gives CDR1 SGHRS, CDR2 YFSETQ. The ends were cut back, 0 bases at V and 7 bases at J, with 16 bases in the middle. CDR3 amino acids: CASSLEVGLAGEKLFF. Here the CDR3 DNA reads TGCGCCAGCAGCTTGGAGGTTGGGCTGGCGGGTGAAAAACTGTTTTTT.

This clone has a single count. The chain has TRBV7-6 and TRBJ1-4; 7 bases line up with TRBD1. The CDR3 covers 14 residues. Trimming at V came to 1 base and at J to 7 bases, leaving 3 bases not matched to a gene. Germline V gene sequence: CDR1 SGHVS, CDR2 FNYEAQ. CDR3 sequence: CASSLDQGGEKLFF. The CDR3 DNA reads TGTGCCAGCAGCTTAGACCAGGGGGGTGAAAAACTGTTTTTT.

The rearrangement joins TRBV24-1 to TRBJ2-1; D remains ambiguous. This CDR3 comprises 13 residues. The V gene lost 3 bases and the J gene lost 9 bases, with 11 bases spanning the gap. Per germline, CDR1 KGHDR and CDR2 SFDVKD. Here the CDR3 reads CATSDESWGEQFF. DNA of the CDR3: TGTGCCACCAGTGATGAGAGTTGGGGTGAGCAGTTCTTC.

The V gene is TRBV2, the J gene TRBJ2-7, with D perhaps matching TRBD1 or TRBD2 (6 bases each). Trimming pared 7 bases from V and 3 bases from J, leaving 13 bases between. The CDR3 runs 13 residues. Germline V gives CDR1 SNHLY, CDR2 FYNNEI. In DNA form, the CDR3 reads TGTGCCAGCACCCAAGGGGGGTACTACGAGCAGTACTTC. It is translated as CASTQGGYYEQYF.

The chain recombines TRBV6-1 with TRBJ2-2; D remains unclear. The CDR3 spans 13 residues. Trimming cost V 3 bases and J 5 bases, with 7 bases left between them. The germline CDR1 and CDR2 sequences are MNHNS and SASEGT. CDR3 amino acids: CASSELETGELFF. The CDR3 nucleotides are TGTGCCAGCAGTGAGCTCGAAACCGGGGAGCTGTTTTTT.

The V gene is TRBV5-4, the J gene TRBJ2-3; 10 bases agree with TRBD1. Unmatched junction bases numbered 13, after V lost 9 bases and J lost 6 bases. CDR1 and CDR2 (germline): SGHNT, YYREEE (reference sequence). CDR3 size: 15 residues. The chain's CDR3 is CATLDGTGALDTQYF. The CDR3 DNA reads TGTGCCACCCTTGACGGGACAGGGGCGTTGGATACGCAGTATTTT. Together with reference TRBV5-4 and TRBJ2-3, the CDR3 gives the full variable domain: ETGVTQSPTHLIKTRGQQVTLRCSSQSGHNTVSWYQQALGQGPQFIFQYYREEENGRGNFPPRFSGLQFPNYSSELNVNALELDDSALYLCATLDGTGALDTQYFGPGTRLTVL.

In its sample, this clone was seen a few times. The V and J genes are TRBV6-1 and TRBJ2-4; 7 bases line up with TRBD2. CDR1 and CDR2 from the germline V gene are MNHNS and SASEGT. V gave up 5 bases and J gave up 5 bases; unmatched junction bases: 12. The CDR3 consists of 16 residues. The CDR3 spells CASSQGLVGHENIQYF. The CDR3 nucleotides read TGTGCCAGCAGTCAAGGACTAGTAGGTCACGAAAACATTCAGTACTTC.

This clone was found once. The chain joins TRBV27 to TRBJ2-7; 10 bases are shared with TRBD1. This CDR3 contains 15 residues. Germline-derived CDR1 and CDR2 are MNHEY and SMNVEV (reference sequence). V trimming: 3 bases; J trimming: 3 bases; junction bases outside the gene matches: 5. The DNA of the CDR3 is TGTGCCAGCAGTTTGGGACAGGGGAAAGGCTACGAGCAGTACTTC. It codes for CASSLGQGKGYEQYF.

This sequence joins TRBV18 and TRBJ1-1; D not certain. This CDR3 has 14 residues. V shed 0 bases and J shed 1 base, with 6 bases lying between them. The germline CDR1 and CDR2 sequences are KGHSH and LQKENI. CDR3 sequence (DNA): TGTGCCAGCTCACCACCTAACAAGAACACTGAAGCTTTCTTT. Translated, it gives CASSPPNKNTEAFF.

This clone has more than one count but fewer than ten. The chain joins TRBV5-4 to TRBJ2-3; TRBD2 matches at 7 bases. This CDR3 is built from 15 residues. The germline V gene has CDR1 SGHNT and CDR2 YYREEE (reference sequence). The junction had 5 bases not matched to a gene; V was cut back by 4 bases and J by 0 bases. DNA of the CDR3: TGTGCCAGCAGCCCAACAGCGGGGAGCACAGATACGCAGTATTTT. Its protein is CASSPTAGSTDTQYF.

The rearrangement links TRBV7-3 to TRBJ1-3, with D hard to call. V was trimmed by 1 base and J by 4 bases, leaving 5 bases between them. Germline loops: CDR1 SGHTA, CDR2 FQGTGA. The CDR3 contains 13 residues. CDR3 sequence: CASSLNVGNTIYF. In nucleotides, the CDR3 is TGTGCCAGCAGCTTAAACGTGGGAAACACCATATATTTT.

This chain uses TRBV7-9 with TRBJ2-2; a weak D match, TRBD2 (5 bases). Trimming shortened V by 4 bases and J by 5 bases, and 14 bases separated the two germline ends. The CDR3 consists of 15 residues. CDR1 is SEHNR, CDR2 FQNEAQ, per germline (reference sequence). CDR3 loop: CASSSRAPGTGELFF. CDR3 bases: TGTGCCAGCAGCTCACGGGCCCCGGGGACCGGGGAGCTGTTTTTT.

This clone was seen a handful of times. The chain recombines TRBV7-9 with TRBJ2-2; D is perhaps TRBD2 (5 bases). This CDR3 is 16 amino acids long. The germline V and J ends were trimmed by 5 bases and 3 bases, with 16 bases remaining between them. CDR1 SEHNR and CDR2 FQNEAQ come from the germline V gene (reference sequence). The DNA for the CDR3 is TGTGCCAGCAGCAAACGAGCGGTTGTCGACACCGGGGAGCTGTTTTTT. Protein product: CASSKRAVVDTGELFF.

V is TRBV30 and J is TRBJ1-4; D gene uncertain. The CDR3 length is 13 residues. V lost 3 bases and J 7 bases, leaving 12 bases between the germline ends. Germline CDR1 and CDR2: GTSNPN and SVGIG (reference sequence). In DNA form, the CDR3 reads TGTGCCTGGAGCCCTAACCCGGGTGAAAAACTGTTTTTT. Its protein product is CAWSPNPGEKLFF.

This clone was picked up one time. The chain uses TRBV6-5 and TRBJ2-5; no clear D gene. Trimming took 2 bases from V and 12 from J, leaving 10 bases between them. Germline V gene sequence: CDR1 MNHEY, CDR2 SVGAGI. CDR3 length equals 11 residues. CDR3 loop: CASSYRALEYF. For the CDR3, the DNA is TGTGCCAGCAGTTACAGGGCGCTGGAGTACTTC.

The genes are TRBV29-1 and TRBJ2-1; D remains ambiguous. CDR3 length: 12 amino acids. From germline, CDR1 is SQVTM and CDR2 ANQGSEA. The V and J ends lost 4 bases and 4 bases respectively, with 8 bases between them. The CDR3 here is CSVGFPYNEQFF. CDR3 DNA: TGCAGCGTTGGTTTTCCGTACAATGAGCAGTTCTTC.

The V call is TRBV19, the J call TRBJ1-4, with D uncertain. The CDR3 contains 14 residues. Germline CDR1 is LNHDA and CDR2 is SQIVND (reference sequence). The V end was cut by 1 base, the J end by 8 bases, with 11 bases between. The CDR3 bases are TGTGCCAGTAGTATAGGGCAGCCCTACGAAAAACTGTTTTTT. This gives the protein CASSIGQPYEKLFF.

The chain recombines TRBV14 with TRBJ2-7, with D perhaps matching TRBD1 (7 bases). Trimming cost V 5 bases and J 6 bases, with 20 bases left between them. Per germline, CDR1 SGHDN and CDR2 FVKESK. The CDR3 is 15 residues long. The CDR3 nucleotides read TGTGCCAGCAGCTCCATCAACGGGGGACAGCTCGAGCAGTACTTC. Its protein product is CASSSINGGQLEQYF.

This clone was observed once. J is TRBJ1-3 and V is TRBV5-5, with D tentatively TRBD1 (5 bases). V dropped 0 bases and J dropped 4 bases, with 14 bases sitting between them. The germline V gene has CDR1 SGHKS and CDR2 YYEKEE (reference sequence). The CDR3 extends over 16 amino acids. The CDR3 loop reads CASSLARGASGNTIYF. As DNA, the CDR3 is TGTGCCAGCAGCTTGGCGAGGGGCGCAAGCGGAAACACCATATATTTT.

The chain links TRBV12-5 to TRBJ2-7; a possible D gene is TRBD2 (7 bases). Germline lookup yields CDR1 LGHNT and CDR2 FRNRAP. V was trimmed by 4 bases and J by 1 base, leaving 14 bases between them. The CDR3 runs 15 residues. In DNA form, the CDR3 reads TGTGCTAGTGGTTGGGGCGGGGGCCCTTCCTACGAGCAGTACTTC. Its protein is CASGWGGGPSYEQYF.

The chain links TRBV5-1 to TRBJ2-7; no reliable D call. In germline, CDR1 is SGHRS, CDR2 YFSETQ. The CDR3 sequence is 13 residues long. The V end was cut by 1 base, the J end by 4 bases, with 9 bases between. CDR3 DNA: TGCGCCAGCAGCTTGACGGGTTTTTACGAGCAGTACTTC. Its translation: CASSLTGFYEQYF.

The chain's CDR3 is CASSQDLGVLGTEAFF. In DNA, the CDR3 is TGCGCCAGCAGCCAAGATCTTGGGGTTTTGGGGACTGAAGCTTTCTTT. V and J are TRBV4-3 and TRBJ1-1; D not resolved. From germline, CDR1 is LGHNA and CDR2 YSLEER. There are 16 residues in the CDR3. Trimming took 0 bases from V and 5 from J, leaving 16 bases between them.

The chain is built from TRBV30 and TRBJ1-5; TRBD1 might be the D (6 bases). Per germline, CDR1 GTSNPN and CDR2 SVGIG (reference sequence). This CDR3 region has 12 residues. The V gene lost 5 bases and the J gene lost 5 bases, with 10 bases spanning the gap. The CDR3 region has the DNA TGTGCCTGGGACAACAGGGATCAGCCCCAGCATTTT. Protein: CAWDNRDQPQHF.

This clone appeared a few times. The CDR3 region has the DNA TGTGCCAGCAGCTTATTTGACGGTTCGACTAATGAAAAACTGTTTTTT. Its protein is CASSLFDGSTNEKLFF. This chain joins TRBV7-9 and TRBJ1-4, with D unclear. The CDR3 has 16 amino acids. With 2 bases removed from V and 2 bases from J, the gap between germline ends came to 12 bases. Germline loops: CDR1 SEHNR, CDR2 FQNEAQ (reference sequence).

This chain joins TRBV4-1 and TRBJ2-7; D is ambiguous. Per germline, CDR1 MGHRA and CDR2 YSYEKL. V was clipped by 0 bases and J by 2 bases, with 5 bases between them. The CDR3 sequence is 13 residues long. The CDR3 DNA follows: TGCGCCAGCAGCCAAGATAGGACCTACGAGCAGTACTTC. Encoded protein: CASSQDRTYEQYF.

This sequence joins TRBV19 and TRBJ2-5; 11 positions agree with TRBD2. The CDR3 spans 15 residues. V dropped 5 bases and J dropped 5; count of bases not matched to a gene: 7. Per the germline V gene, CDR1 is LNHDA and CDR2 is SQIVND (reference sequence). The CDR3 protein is CASSFLSSGGETQYF. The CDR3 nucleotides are TGTGCCAGTAGTTTCCTTTCTAGCGGGGGGGAGACCCAGTACTTC. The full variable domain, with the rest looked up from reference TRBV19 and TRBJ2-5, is DGGITQSPKYLFRKEGQNVTLSCEQNLNHDAMYWYRQDPGQGLRLIYYSQIVNDFQKGDIAEGYSVSREKKESFPLTVTSAQKNPTAFYLCASSFLSSGGETQYFGPGTRLLVL.